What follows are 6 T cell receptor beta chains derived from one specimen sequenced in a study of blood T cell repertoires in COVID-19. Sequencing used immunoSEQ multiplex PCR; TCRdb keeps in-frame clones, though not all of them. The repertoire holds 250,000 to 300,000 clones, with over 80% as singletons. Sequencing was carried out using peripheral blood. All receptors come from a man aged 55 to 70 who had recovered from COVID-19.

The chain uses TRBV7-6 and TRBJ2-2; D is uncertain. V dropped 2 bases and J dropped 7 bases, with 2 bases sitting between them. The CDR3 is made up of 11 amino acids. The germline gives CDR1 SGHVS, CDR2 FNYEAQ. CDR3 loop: CASSLYGELFF. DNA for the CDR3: TGTGCCAGCAGCTTATACGGGGAGCTGTTTTTT.

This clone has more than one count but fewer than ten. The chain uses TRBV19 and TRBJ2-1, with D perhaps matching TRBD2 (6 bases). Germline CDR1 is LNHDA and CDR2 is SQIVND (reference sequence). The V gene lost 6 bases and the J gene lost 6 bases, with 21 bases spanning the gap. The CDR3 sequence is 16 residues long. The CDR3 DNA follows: TGTGCCAGTAGCCTCCTACTAGCTGGAGGAGGCAATGAGCAGTTCTTC. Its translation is CASSLLLAGGGNEQFF.

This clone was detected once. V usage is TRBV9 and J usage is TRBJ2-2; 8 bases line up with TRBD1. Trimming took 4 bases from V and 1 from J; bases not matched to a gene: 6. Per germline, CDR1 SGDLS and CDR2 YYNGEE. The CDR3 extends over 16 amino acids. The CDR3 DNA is TGTGCCAGCAGCCCCCGGGGGACAGGGAACACCGGGGAGCTGTTTTTT. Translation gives CASSPRGTGNTGELFF.

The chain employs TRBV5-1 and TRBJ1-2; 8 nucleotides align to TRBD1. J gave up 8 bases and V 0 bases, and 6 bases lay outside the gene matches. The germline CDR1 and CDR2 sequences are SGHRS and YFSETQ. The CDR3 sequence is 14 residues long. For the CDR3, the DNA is TGCGCCAGCAGCTTGGTTGTGACAGGGGTGGGCTACACCTTC. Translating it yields CASSLVVTGVGYTF.

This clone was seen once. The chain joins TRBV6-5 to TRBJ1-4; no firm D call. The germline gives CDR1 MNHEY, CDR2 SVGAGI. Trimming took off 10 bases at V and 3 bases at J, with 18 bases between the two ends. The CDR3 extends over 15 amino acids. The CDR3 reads CATMVGSSANEKLFF. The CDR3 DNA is TGTGCCACTATGGTGGGGAGTAGTGCTAATGAAAAACTGTTTTTT.

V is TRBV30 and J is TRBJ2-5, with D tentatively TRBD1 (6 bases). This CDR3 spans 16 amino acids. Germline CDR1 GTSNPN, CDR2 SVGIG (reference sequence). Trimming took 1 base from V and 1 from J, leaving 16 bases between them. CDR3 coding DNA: TGTGCCTGGAGTGGTGGCAGGGGCAGCCCCCAAGAGACCCAGTACTTC. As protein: CAWSGGRGSPQETQYF. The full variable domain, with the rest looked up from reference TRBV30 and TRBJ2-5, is SQTIHQWPATLVQPVGSPLSLECTVEGTSNPNLYWYRQAAGRGLQLLFYSVGIGQISSEVPQNLSASRPQDRQFILSSKKLLLSDSGFYLCAWSGGRGSPQETQYFGPGTRLLVL.